The entry below gives a single T cell receptor beta chain sequence along with its context. Its matching antigen is unknown. TCR beta sequencing covered blood CD8+ and CD4+ T cells. Bulk CD8+ and CD4+ cells came from magnetic negative isolation; CD8+ TEMRA by FACS. The data were taken from a study of CD8 T cells in Susac syndrome. Study outcomes and limitations: Acknowledgment was made by the study that its TCR sequencing and HLA analysis involved a relatively small number of individuals.

Random hexamers were used to reverse transcribe an amount of roughly 0.45 to 1 ug RNA. Amplification of the TCR beta CDR3 was carried out by immunoSEQ multiplex PCR, which spanned a total of 54 Vbeta and 13 Jbeta segments. TCRdb processed the immunoSEQ multiplex PCR reads anew with MiXCR; each CDR3 protein has one entry. The sample shows roughly 200,000 distinct CDR3 sequences, nearly 97% of them seen only once. V lost 5 bases, J lost 0 bases, and 10 bases lay in between. There are 15 residues in the CDR3. Per the germline V gene, CDR1 is MNHEY and CDR2 is SMNVEV (reference sequence). The chain couples TRBV27 to TRBJ1-4; no clear D. This TCR came from a human donor with multiple sclerosis. Sequenced sample: CD4+ T cells from PBMCs. The CDR3 DNA sequence: TGTGCCAGCAGTGTAAGATCTACAACTAATGAAAAACTGTTTTTT. It is translated as CASSVRSTTNEKLFF.